Here is one T cell receptor beta chain with its context. Antigen unknown. One entry per CDR3 protein, called by TCRdb with MiXCR from the 5' RACE reads. This sample has about 420,000 distinct CDR3 sequences, with roughly a quarter found just once. The CDR3 runs 13 residues. CDR1 DFQATT and CDR2 SNEGSKA come from the germline V gene (reference sequence). Trimming removed 6 bases at V and 1 base at J, with 12 bases between. This record comes from a study of T-cell memory formation after mild COVID-19. Study as a whole: Clusters of TCRs were largely donor specific. Study-level findings and limits: CD4+ contracting clones were found mainly in CM and EM, and CD8+ ones in EMRA.

The receptor comes from an adult woman who had mild COVID-19 (a few samples of this study predate the infection). Cell type and time point are not known. The specimen was PBMCs or a T cell subset sorted from them (not recorded which). The chain is built from TRBV20-1 and TRBJ1-1; D remains unclear. CDR3 DNA: TGCAGTGCCAACCCAGACACGAACACTGAAGCTTTCTTT. Translating it yields CSANPDTNTEAFF.